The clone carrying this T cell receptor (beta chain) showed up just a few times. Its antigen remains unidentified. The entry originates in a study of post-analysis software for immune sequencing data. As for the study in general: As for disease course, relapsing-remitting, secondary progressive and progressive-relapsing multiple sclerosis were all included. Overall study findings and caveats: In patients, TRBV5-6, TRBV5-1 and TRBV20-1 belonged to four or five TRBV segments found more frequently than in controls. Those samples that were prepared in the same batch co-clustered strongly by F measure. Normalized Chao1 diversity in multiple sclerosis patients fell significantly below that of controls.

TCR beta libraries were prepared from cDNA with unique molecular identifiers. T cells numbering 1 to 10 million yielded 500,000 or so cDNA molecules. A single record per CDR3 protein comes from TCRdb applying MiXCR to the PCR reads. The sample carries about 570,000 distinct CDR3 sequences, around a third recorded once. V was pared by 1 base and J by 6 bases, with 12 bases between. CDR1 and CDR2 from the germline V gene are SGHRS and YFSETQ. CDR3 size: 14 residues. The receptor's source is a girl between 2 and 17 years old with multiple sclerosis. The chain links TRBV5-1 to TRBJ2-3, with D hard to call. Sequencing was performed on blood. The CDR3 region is CASSLSNPGDTQYF. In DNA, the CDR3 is TGCGCCAGCAGCTTGTCGAACCCCGGTGATACGCAGTATTTT.